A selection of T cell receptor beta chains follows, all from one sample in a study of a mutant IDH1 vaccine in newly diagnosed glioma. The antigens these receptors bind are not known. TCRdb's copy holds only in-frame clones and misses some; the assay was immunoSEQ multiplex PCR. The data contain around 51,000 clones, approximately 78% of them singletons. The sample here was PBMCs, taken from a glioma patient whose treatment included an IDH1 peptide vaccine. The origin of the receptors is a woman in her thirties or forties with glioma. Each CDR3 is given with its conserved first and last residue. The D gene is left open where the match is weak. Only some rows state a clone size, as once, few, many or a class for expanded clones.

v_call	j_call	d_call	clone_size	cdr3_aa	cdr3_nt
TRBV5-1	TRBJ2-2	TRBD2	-	CASSPGLVAGELFF	TGCGCCAGCAGCCCGGGACTAGTTGCCGGGGAGCTGTTTTTT
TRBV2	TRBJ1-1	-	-	CASRFGGSNTEAFF	TGTGCCAGCCGGTTTGGGGGATCGAACACTGAAGCTTTCTTT
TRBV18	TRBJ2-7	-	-	CASSPLHSQYEQYF	TGTGCCAGCTCACCGCTACACAGTCAGTACGAGCAGTACTTC
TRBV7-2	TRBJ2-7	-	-	CASSSTGGSYEQYF	TGTGCCAGCAGCTCGACCGGGGGATCCTACGAGCAGTACTTC
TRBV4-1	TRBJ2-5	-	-	CASSPQHAQETQYF	TGCGCCAGCAGCCCCCAACACGCCCAAGAGACCCAGTACTTC
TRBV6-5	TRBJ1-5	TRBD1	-	CASSPTGVGQPQHF	TGTGCCAGCAGCCCCACAGGGGTGGGTCAGCCCCAGCATTTT
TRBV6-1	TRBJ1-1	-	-	CASSDQGDTEAFF	TGTGCCAGCAGTGACCAGGGAGACACTGAAGCTTTCTTT
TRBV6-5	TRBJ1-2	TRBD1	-	CASSWGQPYGYTF	TGTGCCAGCAGTTGGGGACAGCCCTATGGCTACACCTTC
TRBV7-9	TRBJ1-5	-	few	CASSPGSGEGQPQHF	TGTGCCAGCAGCCCCGGATCAGGGGAAGGTCAGCCCCAGCATTTT
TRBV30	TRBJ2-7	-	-	CAWSVGQIQYF	TGTGCCTGGAGTGTAGGACAGATTCAGTACTTC
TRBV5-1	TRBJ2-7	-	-	CASSASDGDYEQYF	TGCGCCAGCAGCGCCTCGGACGGAGACTACGAGCAGTACTTC
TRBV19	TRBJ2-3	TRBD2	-	CATSSGGTDTQYF	TGTGCCACTTCTAGCGGGGGCACAGATACGCAGTATTTT
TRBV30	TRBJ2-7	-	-	CAWSVPRDRGYEQYF	TGTGCCTGGAGTGTACCTCGGGACCGGGGGTACGAGCAGTACTTC
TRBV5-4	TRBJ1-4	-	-	CASSLVGDEKLFF	TGTGCCAGCAGCTTGGTAGGGGATGAAAAACTGTTTTTT
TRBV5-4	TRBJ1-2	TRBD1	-	CASSSGTGQAYGYTF	TGTGCCAGCAGCTCTGGGACGGGACAGGCCTATGGCTACACCTTC
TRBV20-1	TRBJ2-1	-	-	CSALYNEQFF	TGCAGTGCTTTGTACAATGAGCAGTTCTTC
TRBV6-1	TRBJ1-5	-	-	CASNRQAVVLQPQHF	TGTGCCAGCAACCGACAGGCTGTCGTTCTGCAGCCCCAGCATTTT
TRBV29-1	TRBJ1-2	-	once	CSVWGDGPQTF	TGCAGCGTTTGGGGGGACGGTCCGCAAACCTTC
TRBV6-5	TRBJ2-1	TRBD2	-	CASSYSSGALLEQFF	TGTGCCAGCAGTTACTCTAGCGGGGCTCTTCTTGAGCAGTTCTTC
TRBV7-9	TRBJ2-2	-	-	CASSSPSQRSGELFF	TGTGCCAGCAGCTCCCCATCACAGAGGTCCGGGGAGCTGTTTTTT
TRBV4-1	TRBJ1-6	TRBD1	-	CASSQEGQGISPLHF	TGCGCCAGCAGCCAAGAAGGACAGGGGATTTCACCCCTCCACTTT
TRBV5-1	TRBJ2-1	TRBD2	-	CASSFQTSGGAGYEQFF	TGCGCCAGCAGCTTCCAGACTAGCGGGGGGGCCGGCTATGAGCAGTTCTTC
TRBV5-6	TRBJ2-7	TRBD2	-	CASTDGLAGGYGHYYEQYF	TGTGCCAGCACCGATGGACTAGCGGGGGGGTATGGCCATTACTACGAGCAGTACTTC